This is a list of T cell receptor beta chains from one sample in a study of blood T cell repertoires in COVID-19. Using immunoSEQ multiplex PCR, the repertoire was profiled, and TCRdb retains in-frame clones only, with some absent. The sample gives 60,000 to 70,000 clones, 85% to 90% of which show up once; about 18% is in the top ten. The sequenced sample consisted of peripheral blood. These receptors originate from an elderly woman with active COVID-19. CDR3s include the opening cysteine and the closing phenylalanine or tryptophan. The order of the fields is J gene, clone size, D gene, V gene, CDR3 protein, CDR3 DNA. The D gene is left open where the match is weak. Clone size is not always given. Where it is, it says once, few, many or a class for expanded clones.

TRBJ2-7	.	TRBD1	TRBV7-2	CASSSQTGFTSYEQYF	TGTGCCAGCAGCTCGCAGACAGGGTTCACCTCCTACGAGCAGTACTTC
TRBJ2-2	.	TRBD2	TRBV11-2	CASRTVRASGGITGELFF	TGTGCCAGCAGGACCGTCAGGGCTAGCGGGGGTATCACCGGGGAGCTGTTTTTT
TRBJ2-7	.	.	TRBV5-1	CASGTGQYYEQYF	TGCGCCAGCGGGACCGGACAGTATTACGAGCAGTACTTC
TRBJ1-4	.	.	TRBV5-5	CASSLSGYNEKLFF	TGTGCCAGCAGCTTATCAGGATACAATGAAAAACTGTTTTTT
TRBJ1-1	.	.	TRBV9	CASSPSTPNTEAFF	TGTGCCAGCAGCCCGAGTACCCCGAACACTGAAGCTTTCTTT
TRBJ1-2	once	.	TRBV30	CAWSIRVSTSNYGYTF	TGTGCCTGGAGCATCAGGGTATCAACTTCTAACTATGGCTACACCTTC
TRBJ2-7	once	TRBD2	TRBV5-4	CASSDSGGAFYEQYF	TGTGCCAGCAGCGATAGCGGGGGGGCTTTCTACGAGCAGTACTTC
TRBJ2-1	.	.	TRBV12-3/TRBV12-4	CASSFREDEQFF	TGTGCCAGCAGCTTCAGGGAAGATGAGCAGTTCTTC
TRBJ1-1	.	TRBD1	TRBV4-1	CASSRGTGNTEAFF	TGCGCCAGCAGCCGAGGGACAGGTAACACTGAAGCTTTCTTT
TRBJ1-2	.	TRBD1	TRBV2	CASRLTGTENYGYTF	TGTGCCAGCAGACTAACCGGGACAGAAAACTATGGCTACACCTTC
TRBJ1-2	.	.	TRBV27	CASSYNGGEFYGYTF	TGTGCCAGCAGTTACAACGGCGGGGAGTTCTATGGCTACACCTTC
TRBJ2-2	.	TRBD1	TRBV5-1	CASSFTGGGTGELFF	TGCGCCAGCAGCTTCACAGGGGGTGGCACCGGGGAGCTGTTTTTT
TRBJ2-7	.	.	TRBV4-3	CASSSSYHTEQYF	TGCGCCAGCAGCTCCTCCTACCATACCGAGCAGTACTTC
TRBJ2-3	.	.	TRBV28	CASTPGSDTQYF	TGTGCCAGCACCCCGGGGTCAGATACGCAGTATTTT
TRBJ2-3	.	.	TRBV5-6	CASSRRLERWTDTQYF	TGTGCCAGCAGCCGTCGACTAGAAAGGTGGACAGATACGCAGTATTTT
TRBJ1-1	.	.	TRBV2	CASIQQGYTEAFF	TGTGCCAGCATTCAACAGGGCTACACTGAAGCTTTCTTT
TRBJ2-5	.	.	TRBV6-5	CASTARETQYF	TGTGCCAGCACAGCGCGGGAGACCCAGTACTTC
TRBJ1-5	.	TRBD1	TRBV4-3	CASSGGTGRGQPQHF	TGCGCCAGCAGCGGGGGGACAGGCCGAGGTCAGCCCCAGCATTTT
TRBJ1-5	.	.	TRBV19	CASSNRVSAGRSNQPQHF	TGTGCCAGTAGTAACCGAGTTTCCGCGGGACGGAGCAATCAGCCCCAGCATTTT
TRBJ1-4	.	TRBD1	TRBV12-3/TRBV12-4	CASGVQGAEKLFF	TGTGCCAGCGGGGTACAGGGGGCTGAAAAACTGTTTTTT
TRBJ2-5	.	.	TRBV5-4	CASSLWGLYQETQYF	TGTGCCAGCAGCCTCTGGGGCCTATACCAAGAGACCCAGTACTTC
TRBJ2-5	once	.	TRBV2	CASSDGWGGRETQYF	TGTGCCAGCAGTGACGGGTGGGGGGGCCGAGAGACCCAGTACTTC
TRBJ1-1	once	.	TRBV28	CASTRWGETEAFF	TGTGCCAGCACCCGGTGGGGGGAGACTGAAGCTTTCTTT
TRBJ1-2	few	.	TRBV6-5	CASSSSGTMGYTF	TGTGCCAGCAGTTCGAGCGGGACGATGGGCTACACCTTC
TRBJ2-3	.	TRBD2	TRBV5-4	CASSPLTSGGDTQYF	TGTGCCAGCAGCCCTTTGACTAGCGGGGGGGATACGCAGTATTTT
TRBJ2-7	once	TRBD1	TRBV4-3	CASSPGTGFYEQYF	TGCGCCAGCAGCCCCGGGACAGGATTCTACGAGCAGTACTTC
TRBJ1-5	.	TRBD1	TRBV6-2/TRBV6-3	CASSYGTGIRQPQHF	TGTGCCAGCAGTTACGGGACAGGGATTCGTCAGCCCCAGCATTTT
TRBJ2-7	.	.	TRBV7-9	CASSVPWASDEQYF	TGTGCCAGCAGCGTCCCTTGGGCCTCCGACGAGCAGTACTTC
TRBJ2-1	.	TRBD2	TRBV29-1	CSASGLARNEQFF	TGCAGCGCCTCCGGACTAGCGAGGAATGAGCAGTTCTTC
TRBJ2-5	.	TRBD2	TRBV25-1	CASSRTSGGIRETQYF	TGTGCCAGCTCCCGGACTAGCGGGGGGATCCGCGAGACCCAGTACTTC
TRBJ2-3	.	.	TRBV6-2/TRBV6-3	CASSFPRAQRTDTQYF	TGTGCCAGCAGTTTCCCGCGGGCCCAAAGGACAGATACGCAGTATTTT
TRBJ1-1	.	TRBD1	TRBV19	CASTPDRDHTEAFF	TGTGCCAGTACCCCGGACAGGGACCACACTGAAGCTTTCTTT
TRBJ1-4	.	TRBD1	TRBV3-1/TRBV3-2	CASSQDLRQGLLRGNEKLFF	TGTGCCAGCAGCCAAGATCTCAGACAGGGCCTCCTTAGGGGAAATGAAAAACTGTTTTTT
TRBJ2-2	.	TRBD1	TRBV7-6	CASSFQGANTGELFF	TGTGCCAGCAGCTTCCAGGGGGCGAACACCGGGGAGCTGTTTTTT
TRBJ2-3	.	.	TRBV11-2	CASSLRRDYTDTQYF	TGTGCCAGCAGCTTAAGAAGAGACTACACAGATACGCAGTATTTT
TRBJ2-3	.	.	TRBV4-2	CASSHGATDTQYF	TGTGCCAGCAGCCATGGGGCCACAGATACGCAGTATTTT
TRBJ1-2	once	TRBD1	TRBV7-8	CASSPSVGQGINYGYTF	TGTGCCAGCAGCCCGAGTGTCGGACAGGGAATTAACTATGGCTACACCTTC
TRBJ2-5	few	.	TRBV4-1	CASSQEGRGETQYF	TGCGCCAGCAGCCAAGAAGGCCGGGGGGAGACCCAGTACTTC
TRBJ1-2	.	.	TRBV7-9	CASSLPHTYTF	TGTGCCAGCAGCTTACCTCACACCTACACCTTC
TRBJ2-5	.	.	TRBV5-8	CASSTQFGTQYF	TGTGCCAGCAGCACCCAGTTTGGGACCCAGTACTTC
TRBJ1-2	.	.	TRBV19	CASSITTYGYTF	TGTGCCAGTAGTATCACAACCTATGGCTACACCTTC
TRBJ2-1	.	.	TRBV18	CASSLLDSNPFNEQFF	TGTGCCAGCTCACTACTGGACTCCAATCCCTTCAATGAGCAGTTCTTC
TRBJ2-7	once	TRBD1	TRBV3-1/TRBV3-2	CASSQDGRGQYEQYF	TGTGCCAGCAGCCAAGACGGCAGGGGGCAATACGAGCAGTACTTC
TRBJ1-1	.	.	TRBV13	CASSLAIREDTEAFF	TGTGCCAGCAGCTTAGCTATCAGGGAAGACACTGAAGCTTTCTTT
TRBJ2-2	.	TRBD2	TRBV4-1	CASSQRLAGGNTGELFF	TGCGCCAGCAGCCAGCGATTAGCGGGGGGGAACACCGGGGAGCTGTTTTTT
TRBJ1-2	.	.	TRBV6-5	CASRPDRMGGYTF	TGTGCCAGCAGACCTGACAGGATGGGTGGCTACACCTTC
TRBJ2-3	.	TRBD2	TRBV4-3	CASSQALGLAFDTQYF	TGCGCCAGCAGCCAAGCCCTGGGACTAGCGTTCGATACGCAGTATTTT